This TCR beta chain was retrieved from a study of T cells in Graves' hyperthyroidism and ophthalmopathy. Study details: Initial diagnosis, before any treatment, was when peripheral blood was collected.

As concerns this clonotype: Its antigen is still unknown.

General study results and limits: Most expanded thyroid clonotypes above 0.001 recurred in blood. In simple terms, a model built on 13 V-J features told ophthalmopathy apart from stable hyperthyroidism.

The CDR3 is 13 residues long. In germline, CDR1 is MNHEY, CDR2 SVGEGT. The V end lost 6 bases, the J end lost 3 bases, and 10 bases lay between the germline ends. TCR beta CDR3 region amplification was performed from RNA transcripts. During a first-round RT-PCR of the TCR CDR3, the HTBI primer set was used. TCRdb itself ran the multiplex PCR reads through MiXCR, one entry per CDR3 protein. The repertoire holds more than 300,000 distinct CDR3 sequences, with roughly a sixth as singletons. Around 9.8 ml fresh peripheral blood yielded the PBMCs. The chain is built from TRBV6-2 or TRBV6-3 and TRBJ2-3, with unresolved D. This TCR was sampled from a woman in her thirties with Graves' hyperthyroidism that later progressed to Graves' ophthalmopathy. Sequencing was done on a sample of blood. The CDR3 sequence is CASRIDRTDTQYF. The CDR3 coding sequence is TGTGCCAGCAGGATAGATCGTACAGATACGCAGTATTTT.